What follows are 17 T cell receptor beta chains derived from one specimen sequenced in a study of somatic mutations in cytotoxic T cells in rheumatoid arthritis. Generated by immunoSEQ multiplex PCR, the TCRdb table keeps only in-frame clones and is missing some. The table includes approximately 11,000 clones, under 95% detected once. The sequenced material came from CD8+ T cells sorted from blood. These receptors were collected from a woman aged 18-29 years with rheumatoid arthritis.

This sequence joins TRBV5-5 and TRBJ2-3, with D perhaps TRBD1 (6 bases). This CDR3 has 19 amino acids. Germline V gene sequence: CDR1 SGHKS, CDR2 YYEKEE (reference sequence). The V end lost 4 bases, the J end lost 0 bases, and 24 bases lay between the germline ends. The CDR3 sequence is CASSGPRGSTHLSTDTQYF. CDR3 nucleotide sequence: TGTGCCAGCAGCGGCCCCAGGGGTTCCACCCACCTTAGCACAGATACGCAGTATTTT.

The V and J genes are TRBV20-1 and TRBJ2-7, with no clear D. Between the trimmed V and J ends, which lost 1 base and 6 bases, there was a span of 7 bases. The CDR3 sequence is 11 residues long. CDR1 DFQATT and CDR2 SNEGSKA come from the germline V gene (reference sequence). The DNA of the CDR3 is TGCAGTGCTAGAGCCCTCGTCGAGCAGTACTTC. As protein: CSARALVEQYF.

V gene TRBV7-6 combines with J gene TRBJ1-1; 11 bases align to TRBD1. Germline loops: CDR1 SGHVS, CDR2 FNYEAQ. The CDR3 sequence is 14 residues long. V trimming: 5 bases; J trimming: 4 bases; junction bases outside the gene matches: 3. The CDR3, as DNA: TGTGCCAGCAGCCCTGGGACAGGGGGCACTGAAGCTTTCTTT. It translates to CASSPGTGGTEAFF.

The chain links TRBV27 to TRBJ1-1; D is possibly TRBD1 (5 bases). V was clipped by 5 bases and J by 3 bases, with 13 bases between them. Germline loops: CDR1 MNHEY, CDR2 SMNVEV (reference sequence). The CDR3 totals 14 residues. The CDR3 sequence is CASSPTVFDTEAFF. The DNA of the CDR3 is TGTGCCAGCAGTCCGACAGTCTTTGACACTGAAGCTTTCTTT.

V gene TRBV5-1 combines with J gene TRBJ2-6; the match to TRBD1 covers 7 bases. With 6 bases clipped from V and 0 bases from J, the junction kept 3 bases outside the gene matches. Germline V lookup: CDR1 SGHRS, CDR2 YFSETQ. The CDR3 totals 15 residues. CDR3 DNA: TGCGCCAGCATGACAGGGAGCTCTGGGGCCAACGTCCTGACTTTC. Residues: CASMTGSSGANVLTF.

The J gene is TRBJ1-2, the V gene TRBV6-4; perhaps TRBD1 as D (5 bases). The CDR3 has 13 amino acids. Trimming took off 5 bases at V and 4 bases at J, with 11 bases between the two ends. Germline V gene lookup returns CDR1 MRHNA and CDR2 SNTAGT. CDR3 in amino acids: CASSYGGAYGYTF. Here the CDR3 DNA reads TGTGCCAGCAGTTACGGAGGGGCCTATGGCTACACCTTC.

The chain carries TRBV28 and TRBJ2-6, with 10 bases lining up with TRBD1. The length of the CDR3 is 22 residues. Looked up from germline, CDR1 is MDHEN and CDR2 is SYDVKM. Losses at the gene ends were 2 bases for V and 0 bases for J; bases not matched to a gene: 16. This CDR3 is CASSLPYTLGQGDSSGANVLTF. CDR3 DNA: TGTGCCAGCAGTTTACCCTATACTCTTGGACAGGGGGATAGCTCTGGGGCCAACGTCCTGACTTTC.

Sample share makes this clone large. The CDR3 spells CAWSAWTGAAGDTQYF. As DNA, the CDR3 is TGTGCCTGGAGTGCCTGGACAGGGGCCGCCGGAGATACGCAGTATTTT. The chain combines TRBV30 with TRBJ2-3, with 9 bases matching TRBD1. The trim removed 1 base at V and 5 bases at J, leaving 10 bases unmatched. Looked up from germline, CDR1 is GTSNPN and CDR2 is SVGIG (reference sequence). This CDR3 is built from 16 residues.

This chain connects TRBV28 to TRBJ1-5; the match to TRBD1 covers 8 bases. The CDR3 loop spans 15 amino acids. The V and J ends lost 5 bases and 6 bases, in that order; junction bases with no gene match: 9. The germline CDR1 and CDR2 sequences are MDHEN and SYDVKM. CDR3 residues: CASSDGQGGGQPQHF. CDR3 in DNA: TGTGCCAGCAGTGACGGACAGGGAGGGGGTCAGCCCCAGCATTTT.

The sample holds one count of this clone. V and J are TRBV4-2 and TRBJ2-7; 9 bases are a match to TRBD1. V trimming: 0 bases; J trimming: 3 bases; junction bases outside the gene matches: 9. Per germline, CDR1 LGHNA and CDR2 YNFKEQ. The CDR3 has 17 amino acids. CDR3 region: CASSQDPRTGENYEQYF. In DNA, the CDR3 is TGTGCCAGCAGCCAAGATCCCAGGACAGGGGAGAACTACGAGCAGTACTTC.

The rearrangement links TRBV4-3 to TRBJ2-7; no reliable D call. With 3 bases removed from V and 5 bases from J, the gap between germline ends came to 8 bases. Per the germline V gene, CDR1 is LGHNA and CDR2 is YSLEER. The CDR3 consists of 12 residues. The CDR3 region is CASSHPPDEQYF. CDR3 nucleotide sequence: TGCGCCAGCAGCCACCCCCCGGACGAGCAGTACTTC.

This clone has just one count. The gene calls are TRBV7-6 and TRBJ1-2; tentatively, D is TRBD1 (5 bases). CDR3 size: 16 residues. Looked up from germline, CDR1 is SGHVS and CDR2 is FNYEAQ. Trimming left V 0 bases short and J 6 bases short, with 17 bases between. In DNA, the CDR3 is TGTGCCAGCAGCTTAGCGGGGCGGACGTTACAAGATGGCTACACCTTC. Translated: CASSLAGRTLQDGYTF.

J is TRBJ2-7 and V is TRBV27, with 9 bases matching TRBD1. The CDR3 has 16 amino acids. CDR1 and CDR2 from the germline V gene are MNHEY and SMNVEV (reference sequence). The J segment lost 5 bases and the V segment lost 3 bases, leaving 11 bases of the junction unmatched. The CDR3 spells CASSFLGNRGPHEQYF. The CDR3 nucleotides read TGTGCCAGCAGTTTTTTGGGGAACAGGGGGCCCCACGAGCAGTACTTC.

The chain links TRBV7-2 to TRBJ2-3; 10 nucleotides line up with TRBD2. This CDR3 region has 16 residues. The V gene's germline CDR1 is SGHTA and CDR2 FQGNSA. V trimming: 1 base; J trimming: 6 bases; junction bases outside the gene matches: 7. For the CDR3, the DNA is TGTGCCAGCAGCTTAGTAGCGGGGGGTGTGGTTGATACGCAGTATTTT. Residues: CASSLVAGGVVDTQYF.

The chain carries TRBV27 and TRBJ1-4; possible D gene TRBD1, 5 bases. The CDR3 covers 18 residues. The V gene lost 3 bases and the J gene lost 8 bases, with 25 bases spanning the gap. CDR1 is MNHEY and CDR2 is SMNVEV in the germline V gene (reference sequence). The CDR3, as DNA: TGTGCCAGCAGTTTGTTACCCCCCCTCCGCGACAGAGAGGAAAAACTGTTTTTT. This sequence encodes CASSLLPPLRDREEKLFF.

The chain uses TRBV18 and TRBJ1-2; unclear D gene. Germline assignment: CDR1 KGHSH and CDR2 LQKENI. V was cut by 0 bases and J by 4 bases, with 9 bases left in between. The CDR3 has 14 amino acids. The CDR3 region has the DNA TGTGCCAGCTCACCACCGGAGGTCCCCTATGGCTACACCTTC. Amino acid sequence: CASSPPEVPYGYTF.

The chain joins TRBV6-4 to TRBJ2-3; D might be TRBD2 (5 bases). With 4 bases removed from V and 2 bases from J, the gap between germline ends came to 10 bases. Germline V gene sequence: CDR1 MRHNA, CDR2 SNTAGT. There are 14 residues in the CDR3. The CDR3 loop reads CASSGDSDTDTQYF. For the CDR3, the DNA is TGTGCCAGCAGTGGTGATAGCGACACAGATACGCAGTATTTT.